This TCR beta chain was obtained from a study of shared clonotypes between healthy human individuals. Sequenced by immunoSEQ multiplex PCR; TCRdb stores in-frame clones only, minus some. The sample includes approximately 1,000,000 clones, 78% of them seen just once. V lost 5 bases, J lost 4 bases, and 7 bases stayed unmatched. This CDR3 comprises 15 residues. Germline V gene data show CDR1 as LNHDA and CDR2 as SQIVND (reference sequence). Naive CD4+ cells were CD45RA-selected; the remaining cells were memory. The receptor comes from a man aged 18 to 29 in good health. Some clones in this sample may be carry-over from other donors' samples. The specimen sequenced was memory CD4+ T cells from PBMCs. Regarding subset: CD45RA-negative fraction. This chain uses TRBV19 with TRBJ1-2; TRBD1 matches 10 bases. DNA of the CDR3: TGTGCCAGTAGTTCACGGACAGGGGGGCTCTATGGCTACACCTTC. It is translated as CASSSRTGGLYGYTF.